Shown below are 32 T cell receptor beta chains from a single sample sequenced in a study of CD8+CD57+ T cells in acquired aplastic anemia. For CDR3 and TCR beta VDJ profiling, genomic DNA was the template used. In TCRdb, the reads were re-called with MiXCR into one record per CDR3 protein. The sample has under 250,000 distinct CDR3 sequences, roughly 35% seen once; the top ten hold about 1.1%. Sequencing input: sorted CD4+, CD8+, or CD8+CD57+ T cells (not recorded which) from PBMCs. Receptors originate from a human donor in good health, serving as a control.

This clonotype was found many times. The chain couples TRBV29-1 to TRBJ2-4, with 7 bases that match TRBD2. Trimming at V came to 7 bases and at J to 0 bases, leaving 9 bases not matched to a gene. Per the germline V gene, CDR1 is SQVTM and CDR2 is ANQGSEA. This CDR3 has 15 amino acids. The CDR3 DNA is TGCAGCGCCCTGACTAGCCCTTTAGCCAAAAACATTCAGTACTTC. Encoded protein: CSALTSPLAKNIQYF.

On this clonotype: The conserved closing phenylalanine or tryptophan is absent in this CDR3, likely reflecting a read error. The rearrangement links TRBV19 to TRBJ2-2, with 10 nucleotides matching TRBD2. Trimming removed 0 bases from V and 4 bases from J; junction bases left unmatched: 5. CDR3 length: 17 amino acids. CDR1 and CDR2 (germline): LNHDA, SQIVND (reference sequence). Here the CDR3 DNA reads TGTGCCAGTAGTATAGACCTAGCGGGAGCTCGCACCGGGGAGCTGTTTCTT. Its translation: CASSIDLAGARTGELFL.

This clonotype was seen a handful of times. The chain uses TRBV18 and TRBJ2-5; no definite D call. This CDR3 contains 12 residues. Germline lookup yields CDR1 KGHSH and CDR2 LQKENI. With 0 bases removed from V and 3 bases from J, the gap between germline ends came to 2 bases. This CDR3 reads CASSPPKETQYF. CDR3 in DNA: TGTGCCAGCTCACCACCAAAAGAGACCCAGTACTTC.

This clonotype came up a few times. V and J are TRBV28 and TRBJ1-1, with 12 nucleotides matching TRBD1. This CDR3 comprises 15 residues. Germline assignment: CDR1 MDHEN and CDR2 SYDVKM. V was pared by 8 bases and J by 6 bases, with 10 bases of the junction left unmatched. Here the CDR3 reads CASSGTGGSESEAFF. The CDR3 region has the DNA TGTGCCAGCTCCGGGACAGGGGGCAGTGAGTCTGAAGCTTTCTTT. Full variable domain (missing parts from reference TRBV28 and TRBJ1-1): DVKVTQSSRYLVKRTGEKVFLECVQDMDHENMFWYRQDPGLGLRLIYFSYDVKMKEKGDIPEGYSVSREKKERFSLILESASTNQTSMYLCASSGTGGSESEAFFGQGTRLTVV.

Regarding this clonotype: Possible read error: a much larger clone is one base away. This chain links TRBV7-3 with TRBJ1-2; the D is unclear. Germline CDR1 reads SGHTA; CDR2 reads FQGTGA. The CDR3 sequence is 14 residues long. CDR3 protein: CASSPDRTVYGHTF. CDR3 nucleotide sequence: TGTGCCAGCAGCCCCGACCGGACGGTATATGGCCACACCTTC.

With regard to this clonotype: Relative to the germline gene, one junction end is altered; a read error may explain this. J is TRBJ1-4 and V is TRBV15; D ambiguous. The CDR3 has 13 amino acids. In germline, CDR1 is LNHNV, CDR2 YYDKDF (reference sequence). For the CDR3, the DNA is TGTGCCACCAGCAGAGACAGTAGTGAAAGACTGTTTTTT. It yields the protein CATSRDSSERLFF.

Ten or more counts support this clonotype. This chain joins TRBV19 and TRBJ1-2; no definite D call. The CDR3 extends over 16 amino acids. Germline CDR1 is LNHDA and CDR2 is SQIVND (reference sequence). The V gene lost 3 bases and the J gene lost 8 bases, with 22 bases spanning the gap. DNA for the CDR3: TGTGCCAGTAGTATTAGTTACGCCGGGCCGCCCAGGGGCTACACCTTC. Translated, it gives CASSISYAGPPRGYTF.

To note about this clonotype: A much larger clone is a single base away; this may be a read error. J is TRBJ1-4 and V is TRBV19, with TRBD1 as a possible D gene (6 bases). V was clipped by 4 bases and J by 13 bases, with 25 bases between them. Germline lookup yields CDR1 LNHDA and CDR2 SQIVND (reference sequence). The CDR3 has 16 residues. As DNA, the CDR3 is TGTGCCAGTAGTAAACAGACAGGTGGGGACGTCGGGAGACTGTTTTTT. This translates into CASSKQTGGDVGRLFF.

Points on this clonotype: A read error may explain this, as a much larger clone is one base away. V usage is TRBV19 and J usage is TRBJ1-3, with 7 nucleotides matching TRBD1. The CDR3 is 15 amino acids. The germline gives CDR1 LNHDA, CDR2 SQIVND (reference sequence). Trimming took 6 bases from V and 0 from J; bases not matched to a gene: 5. The CDR3 coding sequence is TGTGCCAGTAGAGCTGGACAGGACTCTGGAAACACCATATATTTT. Protein: CASRAGQDSGNTIYF. Based on the CDR3 plus reference TRBV19 and TRBJ1-3, the full variable domain is DGGITQSPKYLFRKEGQNVTLSCEQNLNHDAMYWYRQDPGQGLRLIYYSQIVNDFQKGDIAEGYSVSREKKESFPLTVTSAQKNPTAFYLCASRAGQDSGNTIYFGEGSWLTVV.

This clonotype showed up many times. The CDR3: CASSGTPFKESGNTIYF. The CDR3 DNA sequence: TGTGCCAGCAGCGGGACTCCCTTCAAGGAGTCTGGAAACACCATATATTTT. The chain uses TRBV2 and TRBJ1-3; possibly TRBD1 for D (5 bases). The length of the CDR3 is 17 residues. From germline, CDR1 is SNHLY and CDR2 FYNNEI. Trimming shortened V by 6 bases and J by 1 base, and 19 bases separated the two germline ends. Full variable domain (missing parts from reference TRBV2 and TRBJ1-3): EPEVTQTPSHQVTQMGQEVILRCVPISNHLYFYWYRQILGQKVEFLVSFYNNEISEKSEIFDDQFSVERPDGSNFTLKIRSTKLEDSAMYFCASSGTPFKESGNTIYFGEGSWLTVV.

This clonotype has at least ten counts. V and J are TRBV20-1 and TRBJ1-5; D not resolved. Trimming took off 3 bases at V and 3 bases at J, with 12 bases between the two ends. The CDR3 extends over 14 amino acids. Per the germline V gene, CDR1 is DFQATT and CDR2 is SNEGSKA (reference sequence). The CDR3 DNA follows: TGCAGTGCTAGTATATCCGGTTACAATCAGCCCCAGCATTTT. As protein: CSASISGYNQPQHF.

This clonotype has ten or more counts. The genes are TRBV25-1 and TRBJ1-1; D is uncertain. The germline V gene encodes CDR1 MGHDK and CDR2 SYGVNS. V was pared by 0 bases and J by 0 bases, with 5 bases between. This CDR3 is 14 amino acids long. In DNA, the CDR3 is TGTGCCAGCAGTGAATATGGCATGAACACTGAAGCTTTCTTT. This translates into CASSEYGMNTEAFF.

This chain uses TRBV10-3 with TRBJ1-2; D is undetermined. V lost 0 bases and J lost 4, with 12 bases in between. Germline V gene sequence: CDR1 ENHRY, CDR2 SYGVKD. CDR3 size: 15 residues. CDR3 loop: CAISESPPGIYGYTF. As DNA, the CDR3 is TGTGCCATCAGTGAGTCACCGCCTGGCATCTATGGCTACACCTTC.

This clonotype was observed at least ten times. This chain uses TRBV5-1 with TRBJ1-2; a possible D gene is TRBD1 (5 bases). V was pared by 3 bases and J by 4 bases, with 16 bases between. CDR1 SGHRS and CDR2 YFSETQ come from the germline V gene. There are 15 residues in the CDR3. CDR3 nucleotides: TGCGCCAGCAGCTCGTGGTTTCCAGGGTTCTATGGCTACACCTTC. It encodes CASSSWFPGFYGYTF.

In this sample, this clonotype turned up a few times. At one end the junction does not follow the germline gene, possibly because of a read error. The V and J genes are TRBV7-7 and TRBJ2-7; the match to TRBD2 covers 14 bases. The CDR3 length is 16 residues. Per germline, CDR1 SSHAT and CDR2 FNYEAQ (reference sequence). The CDR3 sequence is CASSQPGLAGAYKQYF. The CDR3 DNA follows: TGTGCCAGCAGCCAACCGGGACTAGCGGGAGCCTACAAGCAGTACTTC.

This clonotype was seen at least ten times. CDR3 protein: CASSEETGHGYTF. CDR3 in DNA: TGTGCCAGCAGTGAGGAGACAGGGCATGGCTACACCTTC. The rearrangement uses TRBV2 and TRBJ1-2, with 7 bases identical to TRBD1. The CDR3 contains 13 residues. V gave up 3 bases and J gave up 6 bases; unmatched junction bases: 4. From germline, CDR1 is SNHLY and CDR2 FYNNEI.

The CDR3 is CASSPGLLNSPLHF. Here the CDR3 DNA reads TGTGCCAGCAGCCCGGGACTGCTGAATTCACCCCTCCACTTT. This chain connects TRBV9 to TRBJ1-6, with D maybe TRBD1 (5 bases). In germline, CDR1 is SGDLS, CDR2 YYNGEE. Trimming stripped 4 bases from V and 7 bases from J, with 12 bases between. The CDR3 length is 14 residues.

This clonotype has a handful of counts. The chain uses TRBV20-1 and TRBJ2-7; TRBD2 matches at 15 bases. With V trimmed by 4 bases and J by 2 bases, 12 bases remained unmatched. CDR3 size: 18 residues. Per germline, CDR1 DFQATT and CDR2 SNEGSKA (reference sequence). CDR3 sequence (DNA): TGCAGTGCTATAAATTACGGGACTAGCGGGGGGATCCCCTACGAGCAGTACTTC. This sequence encodes CSAINYGTSGGIPYEQYF.

The rearrangement links TRBV4-1 to TRBJ1-3, with D perhaps matching TRBD1 (5 bases). This CDR3 has 15 amino acids. Germline CDR1 and CDR2: MGHRA and YSYEKL. V gave up 1 base and J gave up 2 bases, with 9 bases separating them. CDR3 nucleotide sequence: TGCGCCAGCAGCCAAGCTGGGGGACCTGGAAACACCATATATTTT. Residues: CASSQAGGPGNTIYF.

This clonotype appeared a single time. This chain joins TRBV5-1 and TRBJ2-1; 8 bases match TRBD2. The junction had 16 bases not matched to a gene; V was cut back by 1 base and J by 10 bases. There are 17 residues in the CDR3. Looked up from germline, CDR1 is SGHRS and CDR2 is YFSETQ. DNA for the CDR3: TGCGCCAGCAGCTTGTCACCAGCGGGAGCTCTTGGGTACGAGCAGTTCTTC. It codes for CASSLSPAGALGYEQFF. The full variable domain, with the rest looked up from reference TRBV5-1 and TRBJ2-1, is KAGVTQTPRYLIKTRGQQVTLSCSPISGHRSVSWYQQTPGQGLQFLFEYFSETQRNKGNFPGRFSGRQFSNSRSEMNVSTLELGDSALYLCASSLSPAGALGYEQFFGPGTRLTVL.

This clonotype has a count of ten or more. The chain carries TRBV9 and TRBJ2-7; 7 positions match TRBD2. The CDR3 consists of 16 residues. Per germline, CDR1 SGDLS and CDR2 YYNGEE. With V trimmed by 1 base and J by 3 bases, 10 bases remained unmatched. This CDR3 reads CASSVNRGSAFYEQYF. The CDR3 region has the DNA TGTGCCAGCAGCGTAAACCGCGGGAGCGCCTTCTACGAGCAGTACTTC.

The chain couples TRBV7-9 to TRBJ2-7; perhaps TRBD2 as D (5 bases). Trimming took 10 bases from V and 0 from J, leaving 19 bases between them. This CDR3 region has 15 residues. Germline V gives CDR1 SEHNR, CDR2 FQNEAQ (reference sequence). CDR3 sequence reads: CAIDSEDLSSYEQYF. The CDR3 DNA sequence: TGTGCCATCGACTCCGAGGACTTAAGCTCCTACGAGCAGTACTTC.

The J gene is TRBJ1-5, the V gene TRBV27, with 8 bases that match TRBD1. The V segment lost 2 bases and the J segment 7 bases; nucleotides outside the gene matches: 4. Germline V gene lookup returns CDR1 MNHEY and CDR2 SMNVEV (reference sequence). The CDR3 loop spans 14 amino acids. This CDR3 is CASSLQGARQPQHF. DNA for the CDR3: TGTGCCAGCAGTTTACAGGGGGCAAGGCAGCCCCAGCATTTT.

This chain links TRBV29-1 with TRBJ1-1; no reliable D call. The germline CDR1 and CDR2 sequences are SQVTM and ANQGSEA. The CDR3 is 13 amino acids. V gave up 7 bases and J gave up 4 bases, with 16 bases separating them. CDR3 sequence reads: CSAGRAGGTEAFF. For the CDR3, the DNA is TGCAGCGCTGGGCGAGCGGGAGGCACTGAAGCTTTCTTT.

In this sample, this clonotype turned up a few times. The J gene is TRBJ2-2, the V gene TRBV5-4; no reliable D call. The CDR3 contains 12 residues. Per germline, CDR1 SGHNT and CDR2 YYREEE (reference sequence). Trimming removed 3 bases from V and 2 bases from J, with 2 bases in between. The CDR3 sequence is CASSYNTGELFF. CDR3 DNA sequence: TGTGCCAGCAGCTATAACACCGGGGAGCTGTTTTTT.

This clonotype was detected ten times or more. This rearrangement joins TRBV7-3 to TRBJ1-1; the D is unclear. Germline V gene lookup returns CDR1 SGHTA and CDR2 FQGTGA. This CDR3 is 16 amino acids long. Between the trimmed V and J ends, which lost 2 bases and 0 bases, there was a span of 13 bases. CDR3 region: CASSLESGRMNTEAFF. The CDR3 DNA is TGTGCCAGCAGCTTAGAAAGTGGAAGGATGAACACTGAAGCTTTCTTT.

V usage is TRBV11-1 and J usage is TRBJ2-2; D is perhaps TRBD2 (6 bases). The CDR3 extends over 16 amino acids. CDR1 is SGHAT and CDR2 is FQDESV in the germline V gene (reference sequence). The V end was cut by 6 bases, the J end by 7 bases, with 21 bases between. CDR3 DNA: TGTGCCAGCAGGCCACCCTCGGGGGAGTTTGGCGGGGAGCTGTTTTTT. This encodes CASRPPSGEFGGELFF.

As DNA, the CDR3 is TGCGCCAGCAGCTCAGACAGGGTCCCCAAAAACATTCAGTACTTC. It is translated as CASSSDRVPKNIQYF. The J gene is TRBJ2-4, the V gene TRBV5-1, with TRBD1 identical over 7 bases. J was trimmed by 2 bases and V by 3 bases; bases with no gene match: 5. Germline values: CDR1 SGHRS, CDR2 YFSETQ. This CDR3 comprises 15 residues.

The rearrangement joins TRBV18 to TRBJ1-5, with 10 nucleotides matching TRBD1. J gave up 6 bases and V 2 bases, and 13 bases lay outside the gene matches. Germline V lookup: CDR1 KGHSH, CDR2 LQKENI. This CDR3 spans 18 amino acids. CDR3 region: CASSPYGSDRGFVQPQHF. The CDR3 DNA follows: TGTGCCAGCTCACCATACGGCTCGGACAGGGGGTTTGTTCAGCCCCAGCATTTT.

This clonotype was seen many times. The chain has TRBV7-6 and TRBJ1-5; D remains unclear. CDR3 length equals 11 residues. Germline lookup yields CDR1 SGHVS and CDR2 FNYEAQ. Trimming took off 5 bases at V and 11 bases at J, with 10 bases between the two ends. CDR3 DNA: TGTGCCAGCAGCACTAAAGGAGCCCAGCATTTT. Residues: CASSTKGAQHF.

This chain uses TRBV2 with TRBJ2-7; 8 bases are a match to TRBD2. The CDR3 is 15 residues long. J gave up 2 bases and V 1 base, and 4 bases lay outside the gene matches. The germline V gene has CDR1 SNHLY and CDR2 FYNNEI. CDR3 coding DNA: TGTGCCAGCAGTGAAGGTGGCGGGGGGCCCTACGAGCAGTACTTC. This gives the protein CASSEGGGGPYEQYF.

In this sample, this clonotype turned up many times. This chain connects TRBV12-3 or TRBV12-4 to TRBJ2-7; a possible D gene is TRBD2 (5 bases). This CDR3 spans 14 amino acids. V was shortened by 2 bases and J by 2 bases, with 10 bases between the two germline ends. This chain's CDR3 is CASSLSSSPYEQYF. The CDR3 nucleotides are TGTGCCAGCAGTTTATCGTCTAGCCCCTACGAGCAGTACTTC.